Below, 26 T cell receptor beta chains from the same sample are listed, as sequenced in a study of T cell responses to AZD1222 COVID-19 vaccine. Sequenced by immunoSEQ multiplex PCR; TCRdb stores in-frame clones only, minus some. The sample consists of hundreds of thousands of clones, 90% to 95% of them appearing once. The sample in question was peripheral blood, obtained 28 days after the second AZD1222 dose. Receptors originate from an adult who received the AZD1222 COVID-19 vaccine.

The J gene is TRBJ2-1, the V gene TRBV5-4; the match to TRBD1 covers 8 bases. The germline V gene encodes CDR1 SGHNT and CDR2 YYREEE (reference sequence). Trimming removed 4 bases from V and 4 bases from J; junction bases left unmatched: 7. The CDR3 has 15 residues. The chain's CDR3 is CASSTGQGTYNEQFF. CDR3 DNA: TGTGCCAGCAGCACAGGACAGGGAACATACAATGAGCAGTTCTTC.

The CDR3 reads CASSYEQQAHYGYTF. CDR3 nucleotides: TGTGCCAGCAGTTATGAGCAACAGGCACACTATGGCTACACCTTC. V and J are TRBV6-5 and TRBJ1-2; D possibly corresponds to TRBD1 (5 bases). The germline V gene encodes CDR1 MNHEY and CDR2 SVGAGI. This CDR3 has 15 residues. Trimming took off 3 bases at V and 3 bases at J, with 14 bases between the two ends.

The rearrangement uses TRBV11-2 and TRBJ2-7; D not certain. Per the germline V gene, CDR1 is SGHAT and CDR2 is FQNNGV. CDR3 size: 14 residues. The V gene lost 3 bases and the J gene lost 4 bases, with 13 bases spanning the gap. The CDR3 DNA is TGTGCCAGCAGCTTGGAGCCATCCCCTTACGAGCAGTACTTC. The encoded protein is CASSLEPSPYEQYF. Together with reference TRBV11-2 and TRBJ2-7, the CDR3 gives the full variable domain: EAGVAQSPRYKIIEKRQSVAFWCNPISGHATLYWYQQILGQGPKLLIQFQNNGVVDDSQLPKDRFSAERLKGVDSTLKIQPAKLEDSAVYLCASSLEPSPYEQYFGPGTRLTVT.

V is TRBV2 and J is TRBJ2-7; tentative D call: TRBD2 (6 bases). V lost 1 base to trimming and J lost 6 bases, with 10 bases between them. Germline-derived CDR1 and CDR2 are SNHLY and FYNNEI. The CDR3 spans 13 residues. The CDR3 here is CASSEVGSGEQYF. In nucleotides, the CDR3 is TGTGCCAGCAGTGAAGTGGGTAGCGGCGAGCAGTACTTC.

J is TRBJ2-1 and V is TRBV12-5; D gene uncertain. V dropped 8 bases and J dropped 1 base, with 12 bases sitting between them. Germline-derived CDR1 and CDR2 are LGHNT and FRNRAP. This CDR3 has 14 amino acids. The CDR3 DNA follows: TGTGCTAGTCAGCGCGGCTCATCCTACAATGAGCAGTTCTTC. This encodes CASQRGSSYNEQFF.

CDR3 sequence: CASSQGDLTEAFF. Written as DNA, the CDR3 is TGTGCCAGCAGCCAAGGGGACCTCACTGAAGCTTTCTTT. The V gene is TRBV3-1 (or the pseudogene TRBV3-2), the J gene TRBJ1-1; tentatively, D is TRBD1 (5 bases). The length of the CDR3 is 13 residues. Trimming took off 1 base at V and 4 bases at J, with 7 bases between the two ends. CDR1 is LGHDT, CDR2 YNNKEL, per germline (reference sequence).

This sequence joins TRBV27 and TRBJ1-6; 10 bases line up with TRBD1. The junction had 6 bases not matched to a gene; V was cut back by 4 bases and J by 9 bases. CDR3 length: 15 residues. Germline lookup yields CDR1 MNHEY and CDR2 SMNVEV (reference sequence). Here the CDR3 reads CASSSAGTGVSPLHF. The CDR3 nucleotides read TGTGCCAGCAGTTCCGCCGGGACAGGGGTTTCACCCCTCCACTTT.

This clone was picked up a small number of times. The chain employs TRBV28 and TRBJ1-2; D is perhaps TRBD1 (6 bases). CDR3 length: 14 residues. Germline CDR1 and CDR2: MDHEN and SYDVKM. Between the trimmed V and J ends, which lost 6 bases and 3 bases, there was a span of 14 bases. In DNA form, the CDR3 reads TGTGCCAGCAGCCCTCAACAGGGCTACTATGGCTACACCTTC. It yields the protein CASSPQQGYYGYTF.

The chain couples TRBV27 to TRBJ1-2; D remains unclear. The length of the CDR3 is 11 residues. CDR1 and CDR2 from the germline V gene are MNHEY and SMNVEV (reference sequence). Trimming left V 8 bases short and J 8 bases short, with 12 bases between. The CDR3 loop is CASPDPGGYTF. The CDR3 DNA follows: TGTGCCAGCCCCGACCCGGGAGGCTACACCTTC.

V is TRBV7-8 and J is TRBJ2-4; D is unclear. The CDR3 sequence is 15 residues long. From germline, CDR1 is SGHVS and CDR2 FQNEAQ. V lost 2 bases, J lost 6 bases, and 14 bases lay in between. CDR3 sequence (DNA): TGTGCCAGCAGCTTAAGTTCTCCTCCAGGAAACATTCAGTACTTC. This gives the protein CASSLSSPPGNIQYF.

V gene TRBV19 combines with J gene TRBJ1-6; D is possibly TRBD1 (5 bases). The ends were cut back, 7 bases at V and 5 bases at J, with 12 bases in the middle. Germline V gives CDR1 LNHDA, CDR2 SQIVND (reference sequence). The CDR3 is made up of 14 amino acids. CDR3 in DNA: TGTGCCAGTACTTTGGGGGTTCATAATTCACCCCTCCACTTT. Amino acids: CASTLGVHNSPLHF. The whole variable domain, remainder taken from reference TRBV19 and TRBJ1-6, is DGGITQSPKYLFRKEGQNVTLSCEQNLNHDAMYWYRQDPGQGLRLIYYSQIVNDFQKGDIAEGYSVSREKKESFPLTVTSAQKNPTAFYLCASTLGVHNSPLHFGNGTRLTVT.

This clone has a single count. The rearrangement links TRBV28 to TRBJ2-5, with 8 bases aligning to TRBD1. The junction had 6 bases not matched to a gene; V was cut back by 2 bases and J by 7 bases. The CDR3 is 14 residues long. Germline values: CDR1 MDHEN, CDR2 SYDVKM. This CDR3 reads CASSLVRDRRTQYF. CDR3 bases: TGTGCCAGCAGTTTAGTCCGGGACAGGCGGACCCAGTACTTC.

The chain couples TRBV2 to TRBJ2-1; no firm D call. This CDR3 is 13 amino acids long. Germline assignment: CDR1 SNHLY and CDR2 FYNNEI. Between the trimmed V and J ends, which lost 6 bases and 6 bases, there was a span of 12 bases. CDR3: CASSEREFNEQFF. The DNA of the CDR3 is TGTGCCAGCAGCGAAAGAGAATTCAATGAGCAGTTCTTC.

The chain joins TRBV19 to TRBJ2-3; 10 bases match TRBD2. Per germline, CDR1 LNHDA and CDR2 SQIVND (reference sequence). V gave up 3 bases and J gave up 3 bases; unmatched junction bases: 12. The CDR3 loop spans 18 amino acids. Here the CDR3 DNA reads TGTGCCAGTAGTATCGCTAGCGGGAGTAGAGTCGGGACAGATACGCAGTATTTT. Protein: CASSIASGSRVGTDTQYF.

V and J are TRBV14 and TRBJ1-2, with TRBD1 identical over 8 bases. This CDR3 region has 14 residues. The V segment lost 5 bases and the J segment 6 bases; nucleotides outside the gene matches: 8. CDR1 and CDR2 from the germline V gene are SGHDN and FVKESK. The CDR3 spells CASSSLTGGDGYTF. CDR3 bases: TGTGCCAGCAGCTCTCTCACAGGGGGTGATGGCTACACCTTC.

This clone was counted between two and nine times. V and J are TRBV28 and TRBJ2-1, with TRBD1 matching 7 bases. With 4 bases clipped from V and 0 bases from J, the junction kept 6 bases outside the gene matches. The CDR3 has 16 residues. CDR1 is MDHEN, CDR2 SYDVKM, per germline. CDR3 protein: CASSSTGASSYNEQFF. The CDR3 bases are TGTGCCAGCAGTTCAACAGGGGCGAGCTCCTACAATGAGCAGTTCTTC.

The chain has TRBV4-1 and TRBJ1-5, with a weak D call TRBD1 (5 bases). Trimming cost V 0 bases and J 9 bases, with 15 bases left between them. Germline CDR1 and CDR2: MGHRA and YSYEKL. This CDR3 contains 15 residues. CDR3 nucleotide sequence: TGCGCCAGCAGCCAAGAAGGAAAGGGGCATACGCCCCAGCATTTT. It is translated as CASSQEGKGHTPQHF.

This chain connects TRBV2 to TRBJ2-7, with TRBD2 identical over 14 bases. The CDR3 has 16 amino acids. After removal of 5 bases from V and 1 base from J, the junction contained 4 bases not matched to a gene. Germline-derived CDR1 and CDR2 are SNHLY and FYNNEI. The CDR3 protein is CASSLGLAGVSYEQYF. CDR3 sequence (DNA): TGTGCCAGCAGTTTGGGACTAGCGGGGGTATCCTACGAGCAGTACTTC.

This clone is a singleton in its sample. CDR3 in DNA: TGTGCCAGCAGCCCCGTGGGCAAAGAGCAGTACTTC. Residues: CASSPVGKEQYF. The chain carries TRBV3-1 (or the pseudogene TRBV3-2) and TRBJ2-7, with no clear D. Germline CDR1 reads LGHDT; CDR2 reads YNNKEL (reference sequence). Trimming left V 4 bases short and J 7 bases short, with 11 bases between. The CDR3 has 12 amino acids.

The rearrangement links TRBV2 to TRBJ2-1; D is perhaps TRBD1 (6 bases). Germline V gene sequence: CDR1 SNHLY, CDR2 FYNNEI. The CDR3 runs 15 residues. V lost 7 bases, J lost 0 bases, and 13 bases lay in between. In DNA, the CDR3 is TGTGCCAGCAATACGGGACAAATCTCCTACAATGAGCAGTTCTTC. This translates into CASNTGQISYNEQFF.

V usage is TRBV5-6 and J usage is TRBJ2-5, with D hard to call. V shed 4 bases and J shed 1 base, with 14 bases lying between them. This CDR3 has 15 amino acids. Germline V gene data show CDR1 as SGHDT and CDR2 as YYEEEE. CDR3 sequence: CASSRLDGSQETQYF. The DNA of the CDR3 is TGTGCCAGCAGCAGGTTGGACGGCAGCCAAGAGACCCAGTACTTC.

This clone has just one count. The V and J genes are TRBV9 and TRBJ2-7; D gene ambiguous. Per the germline V gene, CDR1 is SGDLS and CDR2 is YYNGEE. V was pared by 0 bases and J by 4 bases, with 8 bases between. The CDR3 loop spans 13 amino acids. CDR3 residues: CASSVGADYEQYF. The CDR3 nucleotides are TGTGCCAGCAGCGTAGGGGCGGATTACGAGCAGTACTTC.

On this clone itself: Because the CDR3 is missing its conserved closing phenylalanine or tryptophan, this is likely a read error. The DNA is omitted, as the CDR3 cannot be located on it reliably, and the CDR3 follows TCRdb's listing. The CDR3 protein is CASSLEGGDGEL. The J gene is TRBJ1-1, the V gene TRBV5-1. A total of 12 residues make up the CDR3, ends included. Germline values: CDR1 SGHRS, CDR2 YFSETQ.

The chain links TRBV4-1 to TRBJ2-1, with TRBD1 matching 8 bases. The CDR3 covers 17 residues. The junction had 6 bases not matched to a gene; V was cut back by 0 bases and J by 2 bases. The germline V gene encodes CDR1 MGHRA and CDR2 YSYEKL. CDR3 nucleotides: TGCGCCAGCAGCCAAGAGGGACCGGGACAGGCCTACAATGAGCAGTTCTTC. Its translation is CASSQEGPGQAYNEQFF.

In its sample, this clone was seen once. The V call is TRBV11-2, the J call TRBJ1-2; 8 nucleotides agree with TRBD1. Germline CDR1 is SGHAT and CDR2 is FQNNGV. The CDR3 length is 14 residues. The V gene end was trimmed by 3 bases and the J gene end by 6 bases; junction bases not matched to a gene: 6. CDR3 protein: CASSFTGGPDGYTF. CDR3 DNA: TGTGCCAGCAGCTTTACAGGGGGGCCTGATGGCTACACCTTC.

J is TRBJ2-1 and V is TRBV4-1; D is perhaps TRBD2 (5 bases). CDR3 length: 15 residues. Germline V gene data show CDR1 as MGHRA and CDR2 as YSYEKL. The ends were cut back, 3 bases at V and 2 bases at J, with 11 bases in the middle. The CDR3 DNA reads TGCGCCAGCAGCCAGTCTAGCCCTGCCTACAATGAGCAGTTCTTC. Translating it yields CASSQSSPAYNEQFF.